The 20 T cell receptor beta chains in this list originate from one sample, sequenced in a study of T cell changes during pregnancy in multiple sclerosis. Assay used: immunoSEQ multiplex PCR; TCRdb lists only in-frame clones, some missing. In the table there are about 93,000 clones, roughly 92% of which are singletons. The specimen was peripheral blood, collected after pregnancy. The receptors originated from a female donor with multiple sclerosis, enrolled in a pregnancy study.

The chain recombines TRBV5-1 with TRBJ1-1; tentative D call: TRBD1 (6 bases). The V end lost 1 base, the J end lost 1 base, and 11 bases lay between the germline ends. CDR3 length: 15 amino acids. CDR1 and CDR2 (germline): SGHRS, YFSETQ. The CDR3 DNA is TGCGCCAGCAGCTTGACAGGGTTTGGGAACACTGAAGCTTTCTTT. It translates to CASSLTGFGNTEAFF.

The chain carries TRBV7-2 and TRBJ1-2, with D tentatively TRBD1 (5 bases). V was pared by 5 bases and J by 5 bases, with 12 bases between. In germline, CDR1 is SGHTA, CDR2 FQGNSA. The CDR3 has 13 amino acids. The CDR3 reads CASSPGHVYGYTF. The DNA of the CDR3 is TGTGCCAGCAGCCCAGGACACGTTTATGGCTACACCTTC.

This clone was counted only a few times. The genes are TRBV6-1 and TRBJ2-2, with a weak D call TRBD2 (5 bases). The V end was cut by 4 bases, the J end by 2 bases, with 8 bases between. The CDR3 loop spans 14 amino acids. In germline, CDR1 is MNHNS, CDR2 SASEGT. The CDR3, as DNA: TGTGCCAGCAGTGCGGGGTTCAACACCGGGGAGCTGTTTTTT. Its protein is CASSAGFNTGELFF.

The chain joins TRBV5-4 to TRBJ2-5, with 8 nucleotides matching TRBD2. The junction had 6 bases not matched to a gene; V was cut back by 3 bases and J by 2 bases. CDR1 is SGHNT, CDR2 YYREEE, per germline (reference sequence). This CDR3 is 15 amino acids long. The CDR3 region has the DNA TGTGCCAGCAGCTCCCCTAGCGGGCTACAAGAGACCCAGTACTTC. Translated, it gives CASSSPSGLQETQYF.

This clone has only a few counts. V is TRBV18 and J is TRBJ2-3, with 8 bases aligning to TRBD2. From germline, CDR1 is KGHSH and CDR2 LQKENI. The ends lost 2 bases at V and 6 bases at J; junction bases unmatched: 10. This CDR3 is 16 amino acids long. The CDR3 DNA follows: TGTGCCAGCTCACCAATGACGGGAGGGCCGGGCGATACGCAGTATTTT. Protein sequence: CASSPMTGGPGDTQYF.

Comment on this clone: Relative to the germline gene, one junction end is altered; a read error may explain this. The rearrangement links TRBV19 to TRBJ1-5, with 8 nucleotides matching TRBD1. The CDR3 length is 13 residues. CDR1 and CDR2 (germline): LNHDA, SQIVND (reference sequence). CDR3 nucleotide sequence: TGTGCCAGCAGTACAGGGGGGATGCAGCCCCAGCATTTT. Translation: CASSTGGMQPQHF.

The chain carries TRBV12-5 and TRBJ2-5; 8 bases align to TRBD2. With V trimmed by 1 base and J by 4 bases, 5 bases remained unmatched. Germline V gene data show CDR1 as LGHNT and CDR2 as FRNRAP. This CDR3 contains 15 residues. CDR3 protein: CASGLGRGVVETQYF. DNA for the CDR3: TGTGCTAGTGGTTTGGGGCGGGGGGTGGTAGAGACCCAGTACTTC.

The table lists this clone with a count of one. This chain links TRBV28 with TRBJ1-5, with D possibly matching TRBD1 (5 bases). Trimming pared 3 bases from V and 1 base from J, leaving 16 bases between. Germline CDR1 is MDHEN and CDR2 is SYDVKM. The CDR3 extends over 17 amino acids. The CDR3 reads CASSLVWGVGSNQPQHF. The CDR3 nucleotides are TGTGCCAGCAGTTTGGTTTGGGGGGTGGGAAGCAATCAGCCCCAGCATTTT.

V usage is TRBV11-1 and J usage is TRBJ1-1, with D possibly TRBD1 on 5 matching bases. Germline V gene data show CDR1 as SGHAT and CDR2 as FQDESV (reference sequence). This CDR3 is built from 15 residues. V was trimmed by 5 bases and J by 1 base, leaving 14 bases between them. The CDR3 reads CASSPRERANTEAFF. CDR3 nucleotide sequence: TGTGCCAGCAGCCCCAGGGAAAGGGCGAACACTGAAGCTTTCTTT. Full variable domain (remainder filled in from reference TRBV11-1 and TRBJ1-1): EAEVAQSPRYKITEKSQAVAFWCDPISGHATLYWYRQILGQGPELLVQFQDESVVDDSQLPKDRFSAERLKGVDSTLKIQPAELGDSAMYLCASSPRERANTEAFFGQGTRLTVV.

The gene calls are TRBV7-8 and TRBJ2-6; possibly TRBD1 for D (5 bases). V lost 2 bases and J 2 bases, leaving 28 bases between the germline ends. From germline, CDR1 is SGHVS and CDR2 FQNEAQ. The CDR3 sequence is 22 residues long. CDR3: CASSLKGRRVLNPSTGANVLTF. The CDR3 DNA reads as TGTGCCAGCAGCTTAAAGGGGCGCAGGGTCCTCAATCCGAGCACTGGGGCCAACGTCCTGACTTTC.

The chain carries TRBV6-1 and TRBJ2-7, with a weak D call TRBD2 (7 bases). The CDR3 totals 14 residues. The ends were cut back, 4 bases at V and 0 bases at J, with 10 bases in the middle. The germline V gene has CDR1 MNHNS and CDR2 SASEGT. The CDR3 nucleotides are TGTGCCAGCAGTGCGGGGGGCAGCTCCTACGAGCAGTACTTC. As protein: CASSAGGSSYEQYF.

This sequence joins TRBV7-2 and TRBJ1-5; D uncertain. V lost 5 bases to trimming and J lost 10 bases, with 12 bases between them. Germline assignment: CDR1 SGHTA and CDR2 FQGNSA. CDR3 length equals 12 residues. The CDR3 here is CASSPGFLPQHF. The CDR3 bases are TGTGCCAGCAGCCCCGGGTTCCTACCCCAGCATTTT.

This sequence joins TRBV5-1 and TRBJ1-1; 8 bases are shared with TRBD1. The germline CDR1 and CDR2 sequences are SGHRS and YFSETQ. With V trimmed by 4 bases and J by 1 base, 6 bases remained unmatched. This CDR3 has 15 amino acids. The CDR3 sequence: CASSPDREGNTEAFF. CDR3 bases: TGCGCCAGCAGCCCGGACAGGGAGGGGAACACTGAAGCTTTCTTT.

The chain has TRBV13 and TRBJ2-3, with 7 positions matching TRBD2. V lost 4 bases, J lost 3 bases, and 13 bases stayed unmatched. Germline CDR1 reads PRHDT; CDR2 reads FYEKMQ (reference sequence). The CDR3 is 17 residues long. CDR3 in amino acids: CASSSLWGGSPTDTQYF. The CDR3 nucleotides read TGTGCCAGCAGCTCCTTATGGGGCGGGAGTCCGACAGATACGCAGTATTTT. The full variable domain, completed using reference TRBV13 and TRBJ2-3, is AAGVIQSPRHLIKEKRETATLKCYPIPRHDTVYWYQQGPGQDPQFLISFYEKMQSDKGSIPDRFSAQQFSDYHSELNMSSLELGDSALYFCASSSLWGGSPTDTQYFGPGTRLTVL.

V usage is TRBV5-1 and J usage is TRBJ1-1; 8 nucleotides agree with TRBD1. The CDR3 runs 15 residues. Germline CDR1 SGHRS, CDR2 YFSETQ. After removal of 4 bases from V and 3 bases from J, the junction contained 8 bases not matched to a gene. The CDR3 DNA reads TGCGCCAGCAGCCCGCCGACAGGGGCGGACACTGAAGCTTTCTTT. This translates into CASSPPTGADTEAFF.

This rearrangement joins TRBV5-1 to TRBJ2-5; TRBD2 agrees at 7 bases. J was trimmed by 4 bases and V by 1 base; bases with no gene match: 7. Germline-derived CDR1 and CDR2 are SGHRS and YFSETQ. The CDR3 is 15 amino acids. This CDR3 reads CASSLQPGGAETQYF. Here the CDR3 DNA reads TGCGCCAGCAGCTTGCAGCCGGGAGGAGCAGAGACCCAGTACTTC.

The chain links TRBV19 to TRBJ1-5; D ambiguous. Germline V gene lookup returns CDR1 LNHDA and CDR2 SQIVND (reference sequence). Trimming pared 4 bases from V and 3 bases from J, leaving 7 bases between. This CDR3 spans 13 amino acids. The chain's CDR3 is CASSTLSNQPQHF. The CDR3 DNA sequence: TGTGCCAGTAGTACCCTCTCCAATCAGCCCCAGCATTTT. Drawing the rest from reference TRBV19 and TRBJ1-5, the complete variable domain is DGGITQSPKYLFRKEGQNVTLSCEQNLNHDAMYWYRQDPGQGLRLIYYSQIVNDFQKGDIAEGYSVSREKKESFPLTVTSAQKNPTAFYLCASSTLSNQPQHFGDGTRLSIL.

V gene TRBV30 combines with J gene TRBJ2-1; weak D call: TRBD1 (5 bases). The CDR3 is made up of 12 amino acids. CDR1 and CDR2 (germline): GTSNPN, SVGIG (reference sequence). V was clipped by 6 bases and J by 10 bases, with 16 bases between them. CDR3: CACTQGSREQFF. CDR3 nucleotide sequence: TGTGCCTGTACCCAGGGAAGCAGAGAGCAGTTCTTC.

This chain uses TRBV5-6 with TRBJ2-7, with TRBD2 matching over 12 bases. CDR1 and CDR2 from the germline V gene are SGHDT and YYEEEE. The CDR3 contains 15 residues. J was trimmed by 5 bases and V by 3 bases; bases with no gene match: 6. CDR3 nucleotides: TGTGCCAGCAGCTCCCTGACTAGCGGGAGCGACGAGCAGTACTTC. Translating it yields CASSSLTSGSDEQYF.

The rearrangement joins TRBV7-2 to TRBJ1-6, with D unclear. With 5 bases removed from V and 10 bases from J, the gap between germline ends came to 12 bases. The CDR3 sequence is 13 residues long. The V gene's germline CDR1 is SGHTA and CDR2 FQGNSA. Here the CDR3 DNA reads TGTGCCAGCAGCCTGGTGGGGAGCTCACCCCTCCACTTT. Its translation: CASSLVGSSPLHF.